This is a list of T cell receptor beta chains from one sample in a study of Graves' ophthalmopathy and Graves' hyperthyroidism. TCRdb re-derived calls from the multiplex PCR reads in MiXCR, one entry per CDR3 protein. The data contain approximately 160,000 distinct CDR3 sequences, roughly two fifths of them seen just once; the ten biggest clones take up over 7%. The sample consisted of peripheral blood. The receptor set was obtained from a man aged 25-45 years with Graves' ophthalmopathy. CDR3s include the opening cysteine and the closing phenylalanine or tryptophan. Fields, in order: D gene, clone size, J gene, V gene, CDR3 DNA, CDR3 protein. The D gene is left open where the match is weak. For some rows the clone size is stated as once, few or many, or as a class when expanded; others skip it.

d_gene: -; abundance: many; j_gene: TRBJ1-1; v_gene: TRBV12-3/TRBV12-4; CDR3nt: TGTGCCAGCAGATGGACAGCCCGTCAGAACACTGAAGCTTTCTTT; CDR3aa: CASRWTARQNTEAFF
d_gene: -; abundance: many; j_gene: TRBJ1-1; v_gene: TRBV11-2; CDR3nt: TGTGCCAGCAGCTTAGAGGTGAACACTGAAGCTTTCTTT; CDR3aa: CASSLEVNTEAFF
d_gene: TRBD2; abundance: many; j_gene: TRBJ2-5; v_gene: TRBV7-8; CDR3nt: TGTGCCAGCAGCCCCCCCCCTCGGGAGGTGGGGGAGACCCAGTACTTC; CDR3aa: CASSPPPREVGETQYF
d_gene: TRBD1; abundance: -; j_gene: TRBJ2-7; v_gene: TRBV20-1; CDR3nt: TGCAGTGCAGGTCCGGGACAGGGGAAGTACGAGCAGTACTTC; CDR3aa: CSAGPGQGKYEQYF
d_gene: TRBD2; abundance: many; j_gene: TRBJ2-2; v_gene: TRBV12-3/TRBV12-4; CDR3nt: TGTGCCAGCAGTCCTCCTACTAGCGGGGGCGCCGGGGAGCTGTTTTTT; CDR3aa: CASSPPTSGGAGELFF
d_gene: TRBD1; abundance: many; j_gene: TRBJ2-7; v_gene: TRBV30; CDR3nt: TGTGCCTGGAGCCCCATCAACAGGGGTAGCTACGAGCAGTACTTC; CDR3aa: CAWSPINRGSYEQYF
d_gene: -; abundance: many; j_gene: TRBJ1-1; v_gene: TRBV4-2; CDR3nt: TGTGCCAGCAGCCGGGAGGCGAACACTGAAGCTTTCTTT; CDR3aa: CASSREANTEAFF
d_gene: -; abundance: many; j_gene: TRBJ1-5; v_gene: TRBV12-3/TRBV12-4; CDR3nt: TGTGCCAGCAGTTTGGGGGGGTCTCAGCCCCAGCATTTT; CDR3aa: CASSLGGSQPQHF
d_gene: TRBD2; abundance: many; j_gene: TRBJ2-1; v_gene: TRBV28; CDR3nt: TGTGCCAGCATATTGACTAGCGGTTACAATGAGCAGTTCTTC; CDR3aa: CASILTSGYNEQFF
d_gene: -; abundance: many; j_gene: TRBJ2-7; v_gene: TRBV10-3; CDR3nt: TGTGCCGTCTGGACCCCCATAGGATACGAGCAGTACTTC; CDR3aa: CAVWTPIGYEQYF
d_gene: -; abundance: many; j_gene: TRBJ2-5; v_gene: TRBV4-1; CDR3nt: TGCGCCAGCAGCCAAGAAGGAGGGGGGAAGACCCAGTACTTC; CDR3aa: CASSQEGGGKTQYF
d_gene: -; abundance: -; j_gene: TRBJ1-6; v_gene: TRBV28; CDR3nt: TGTGCCAGCAGTTTGCCCCCGTTCCCCTATTCACCCCTCCACTTT; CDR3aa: CASSLPPFPYSPLHF
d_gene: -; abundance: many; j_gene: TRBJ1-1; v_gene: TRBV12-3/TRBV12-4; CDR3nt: TGTGCCAGCGCTTTGGATAGCCTGAACACTGAAGCTTTCTTT; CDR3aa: CASALDSLNTEAFF
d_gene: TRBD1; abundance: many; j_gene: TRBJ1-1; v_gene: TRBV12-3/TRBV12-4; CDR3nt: TGTGCCAGCAGTCCCACAGACAGGGGACCTCGGGACACTGAAGCTTTCTTT; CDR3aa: CASSPTDRGPRDTEAFF
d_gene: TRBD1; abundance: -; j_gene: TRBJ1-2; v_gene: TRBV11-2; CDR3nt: TGTGCCAGCAGCTTCGAACAGGGGCTTCTTCGCTACACCTTC; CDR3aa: CASSFEQGLLRYTF
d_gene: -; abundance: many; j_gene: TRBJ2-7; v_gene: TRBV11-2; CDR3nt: TGTGCCAGCAGCTTGGAGGGGGGTGGCGGTACGCCCTACGAGCAGTACTTC; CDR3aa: CASSLEGGGGTPYEQYF
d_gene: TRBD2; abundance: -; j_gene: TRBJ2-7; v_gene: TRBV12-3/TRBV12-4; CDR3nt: TGTGCCAGCAGTTTTGGGGGGGTTTCCTACGAGCAGTACTTC; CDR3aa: CASSFGGVSYEQYF
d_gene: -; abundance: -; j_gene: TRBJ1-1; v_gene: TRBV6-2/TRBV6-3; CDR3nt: TGTGCCAGCAGTTACGAGCTGGGAACGAACACTGAAGCTTTCTTT; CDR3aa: CASSYELGTNTEAFF
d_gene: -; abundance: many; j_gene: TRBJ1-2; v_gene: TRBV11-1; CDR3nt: TGTGCCAGCAGCTTAGGGTTACAGGGAGCGATCTATGGCTACACCTTC; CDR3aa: CASSLGLQGAIYGYTF
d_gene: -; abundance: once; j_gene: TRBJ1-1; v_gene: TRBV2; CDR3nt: TGTGCCAGCAGTGATATGGGCAGGGGAACTGAAGCTTTCTTT; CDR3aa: CASSDMGRGTEAFF
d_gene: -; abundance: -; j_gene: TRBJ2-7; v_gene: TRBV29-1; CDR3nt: TGCAGCGCCAAGTCCAGCTCCTACGAGCAGTACTTC; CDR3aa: CSAKSSSYEQYF
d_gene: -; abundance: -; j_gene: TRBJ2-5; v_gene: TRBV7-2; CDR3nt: TGTGCCAGCAGCTTGACTGGACCAGAGACCCAGTACTTC; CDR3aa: CASSLTGPETQYF
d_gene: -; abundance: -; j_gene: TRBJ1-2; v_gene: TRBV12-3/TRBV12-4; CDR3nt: TGTGCCAGCACCCCCTTCCTCCAGGGTGATCATGGCTACACCTTC; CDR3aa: CASTPFLQGDHGYTF
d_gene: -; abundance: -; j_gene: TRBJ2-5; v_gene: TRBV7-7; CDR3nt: TGTGCTAGCAGCTTAGTAGATGGACTCCAGGAGACCCAGTACTTC; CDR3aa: CASSLVDGLQETQYF
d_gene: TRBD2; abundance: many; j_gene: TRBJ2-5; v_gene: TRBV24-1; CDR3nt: TGTGCCACCAGTCCTGGGTCAGGACTAGCGGGAGGGCCTGGAGAGACCCAGTACTTC; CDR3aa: CATSPGSGLAGGPGETQYF
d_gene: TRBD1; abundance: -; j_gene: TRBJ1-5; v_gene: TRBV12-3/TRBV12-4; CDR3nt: TGTGCCAGCAGTTTAGTACAGGGGATGGGCAATCAGCCCCAGCATTTT; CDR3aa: CASSLVQGMGNQPQHF